This TCR beta chain is from a study of control samples from healthy donors and cancer patients. Sequencing used immunoSEQ multiplex PCR; TCRdb keeps in-frame clones, though not all of them. The sample yields about 82,000 clones, approximately 89% seen once. This CDR3 is built from 12 residues. The germline V and J ends were trimmed by 0 bases and 5 bases, with 4 bases remaining between them. Germline V lookup: CDR1 ENHRY, CDR2 SYGVKD. This receptor was obtained from a man aged 50 to 60 in good health. V is TRBV10-3 and J is TRBJ2-5; the D is unclear. Sample: blood. CDR3 DNA: TGTGCCATCAGTGAGTCGAGGGAGACCCAGTACTTC. Translating gives CAISESRETQYF.